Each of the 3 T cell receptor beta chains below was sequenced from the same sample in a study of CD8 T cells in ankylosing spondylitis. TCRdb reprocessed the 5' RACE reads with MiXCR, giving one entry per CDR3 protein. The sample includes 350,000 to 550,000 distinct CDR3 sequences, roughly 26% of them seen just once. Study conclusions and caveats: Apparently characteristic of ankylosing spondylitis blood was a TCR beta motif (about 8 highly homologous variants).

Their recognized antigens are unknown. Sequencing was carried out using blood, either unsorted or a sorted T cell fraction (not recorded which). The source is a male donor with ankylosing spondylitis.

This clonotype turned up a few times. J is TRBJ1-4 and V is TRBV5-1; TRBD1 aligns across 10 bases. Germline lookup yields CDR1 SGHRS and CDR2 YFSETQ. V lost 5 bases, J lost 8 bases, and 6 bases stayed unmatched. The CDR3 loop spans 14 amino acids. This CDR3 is CASRLTGGGEKLFF. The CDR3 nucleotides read TGCGCCAGCAGATTGACAGGGGGCGGCGAAAAACTGTTTTTT.

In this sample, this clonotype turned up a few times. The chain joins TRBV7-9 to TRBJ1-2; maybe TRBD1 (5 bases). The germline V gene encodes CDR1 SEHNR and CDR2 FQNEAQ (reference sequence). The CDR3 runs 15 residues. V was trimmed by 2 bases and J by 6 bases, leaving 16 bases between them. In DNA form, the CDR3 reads TGTGCCAGCAGCTTACGATCCGTTGGGGGGGATGGCTACACCTTC. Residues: CASSLRSVGGDGYTF.

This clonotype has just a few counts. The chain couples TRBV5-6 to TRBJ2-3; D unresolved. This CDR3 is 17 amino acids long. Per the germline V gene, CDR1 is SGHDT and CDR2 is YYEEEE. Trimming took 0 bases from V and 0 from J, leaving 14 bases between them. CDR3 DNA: TGTGCCAGCAGCTTGGCCATGGCCCTTCCTAGCACAGATACGCAGTATTTT. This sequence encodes CASSLAMALPSTDTQYF.